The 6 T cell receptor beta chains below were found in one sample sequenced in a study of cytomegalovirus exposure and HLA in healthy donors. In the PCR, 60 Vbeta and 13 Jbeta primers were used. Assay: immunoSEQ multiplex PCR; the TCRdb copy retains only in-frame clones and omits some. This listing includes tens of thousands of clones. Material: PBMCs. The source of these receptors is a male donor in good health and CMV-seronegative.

In DNA, the CDR3 is TGCGCCAGCAGTACAGGGGCGAGCTTAAATAGCAATCAGCCCCAGCATTTT. This sequence encodes CASSTGASLNSNQPQHF. The chain employs TRBV4-1 and TRBJ1-5, with 7 bases identical to TRBD1. Trimming removed 6 bases from V and 0 bases from J; junction bases left unmatched: 11. Germline V gene lookup returns CDR1 MGHRA and CDR2 YSYEKL. The CDR3 extends over 17 amino acids.

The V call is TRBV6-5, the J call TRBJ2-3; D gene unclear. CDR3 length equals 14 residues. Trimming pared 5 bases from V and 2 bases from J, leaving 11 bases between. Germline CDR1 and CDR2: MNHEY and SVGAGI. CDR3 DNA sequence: TGTGCCAGCAGTCCAATACATATCACAGATACGCAGTATTTT. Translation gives CASSPIHITDTQYF.

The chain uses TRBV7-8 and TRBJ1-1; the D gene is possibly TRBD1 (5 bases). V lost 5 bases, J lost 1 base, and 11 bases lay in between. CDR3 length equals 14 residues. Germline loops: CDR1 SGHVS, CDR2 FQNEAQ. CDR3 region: CASSSIDRNTEAFF. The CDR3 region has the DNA TGTGCCAGCAGCAGCATTGACAGGAACACTGAAGCTTTCTTT.

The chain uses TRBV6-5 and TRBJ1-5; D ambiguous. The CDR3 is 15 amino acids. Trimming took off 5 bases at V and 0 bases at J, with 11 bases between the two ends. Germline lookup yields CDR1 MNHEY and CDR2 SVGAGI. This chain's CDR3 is CASSSWANSNQPQHF. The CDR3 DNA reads TGTGCCAGCAGTAGCTGGGCTAATAGCAATCAGCCCCAGCATTTT.

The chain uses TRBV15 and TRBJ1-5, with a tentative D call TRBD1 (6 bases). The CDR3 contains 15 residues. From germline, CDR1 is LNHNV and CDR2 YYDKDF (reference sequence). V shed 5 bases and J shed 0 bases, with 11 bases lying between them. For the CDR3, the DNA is TGTGCCACCAGCGAAACAGGGAGTAGCAATCAGCCCCAGCATTTT. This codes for CATSETGSSNQPQHF.

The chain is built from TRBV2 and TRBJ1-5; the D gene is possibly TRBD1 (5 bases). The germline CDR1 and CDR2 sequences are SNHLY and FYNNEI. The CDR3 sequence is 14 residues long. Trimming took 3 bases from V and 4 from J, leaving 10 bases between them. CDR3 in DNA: TGTGCCAGCAGTGAGGTGACAGAAAATCAGCCCCAGCATTTT. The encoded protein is CASSEVTENQPQHF.